The sequence of this TCR beta chain was determined in a study of blood T cell repertoires in COVID-19. The method was immunoSEQ multiplex PCR; TCRdb's version includes in-frame clones alone and lacks a portion of them. This table has roughly 72,000 clones, 79% appearing once. V lost 3 bases and J lost 2; bases outside the gene matches: 3. There are 16 residues in the CDR3. CDR1 is ENHRY, CDR2 SYGVKD, per germline. Sequences were obtained from peripheral blood. This TCR was sampled from a woman aged 80 or over with active or convalescent COVID-19. J is TRBJ1-6 and V is TRBV10-3, with 8 bases identical to TRBD1. CDR3 DNA: TGTGCCATCAGTGATACAGGGGGTACCTATAATTCACCCCTCCACTTT. Its translation: CAISDTGGTYNSPLHF.